The 30 T cell receptor beta chains below all came from one sample that was sequenced in a study of blood T cell repertoires in COVID-19. TCRdb keeps only in-frame clones here, not all; method: immunoSEQ multiplex PCR. Of about 520,000 clones listed, approximately 85% were seen once; the top ten hold approximately 2.9%. The sample consisted of peripheral blood. All receptors derive from a human donor in a cohort sampled during active COVID-19.

With regard to this clone: Relative to the germline gene, one junction end is altered; a read error may explain this. The chain carries TRBV7-2 and TRBJ1-1; 8 nucleotides agree with TRBD1. The CDR3 is made up of 14 amino acids. Germline-derived CDR1 and CDR2 are SGHTA and FQGNSA. DNA of the CDR3: TGTGCCAGCAGCGGGACGACAGGGGTATTCAGCTTAACCTTT. It yields the protein CASSGTTGVFSLTF.

V is TRBV19 and J is TRBJ1-5; tentative D call: TRBD1 (6 bases). The CDR3 covers 17 residues. Germline CDR1 is LNHDA and CDR2 is SQIVND (reference sequence). V dropped 7 bases and J dropped 0 bases, with 19 bases sitting between them. In nucleotides, the CDR3 is TGTGCCAGTACCTCACTCTACAGGGAGACTAGCAATCAGCCCCAGCATTTT. This translates into CASTSLYRETSNQPQHF.

The rearrangement links TRBV19 to TRBJ2-7, with D maybe TRBD1 (5 bases). The CDR3 is 16 amino acids. Germline V gives CDR1 LNHDA, CDR2 SQIVND (reference sequence). V was clipped by 6 bases and J by 2 bases, with 20 bases between them. The CDR3: CASRIRVTDPAYEQYF. CDR3 nucleotide sequence: TGTGCCAGTAGAATTAGGGTGACAGATCCAGCCTACGAGCAGTACTTC.

This sequence joins TRBV28 and TRBJ2-5, with 8 bases fitting TRBD2. The J segment lost 4 bases and the V segment lost 3 bases, leaving 13 bases of the junction unmatched. This CDR3 contains 17 residues. Looked up from germline, CDR1 is MDHEN and CDR2 is SYDVKM. Here the CDR3 reads CASSFTPGLAGIETQYF. The CDR3 nucleotides read TGTGCCAGCAGTTTTACCCCCGGACTAGCCGGAATAGAGACCCAGTACTTC.

The gene calls are TRBV30 and TRBJ1-5; 8 bases map to TRBD1. This CDR3 has 16 residues. The V segment lost 2 bases and the J segment 3 bases; nucleotides outside the gene matches: 9. Germline CDR1 and CDR2: GTSNPN and SVGIG (reference sequence). In DNA, the CDR3 is TGTGCCTGGAGTAAAGGGGGACAGGTGTACAATCAGCCCCAGCATTTT. Protein: CAWSKGGQVYNQPQHF.

This clone was detected ten times or more. The V gene is TRBV7-3, the J gene TRBJ2-2; D may be TRBD2 (6 bases). Germline-derived CDR1 and CDR2 are SGHTA and FQGTGA. Between the trimmed V and J ends, which lost 0 bases and 2 bases, there was a span of 10 bases. The length of the CDR3 is 16 residues. For the CDR3, the DNA is TGTGCCAGCAGCTTAACGGGTAGCGGAAACACCGGGGAGCTGTTTTTT. It yields the protein CASSLTGSGNTGELFF.

CDR3 sequence reads: CAWSGQTGRYEQYF. Here the CDR3 DNA reads TGTGCCTGGAGTGGGCAGACAGGGAGGTACGAGCAGTACTTC. The V and J genes are TRBV30 and TRBJ2-7; D might be TRBD1 (7 bases). V lost 1 base and J lost 4, with 14 bases in between. Germline lookup yields CDR1 GTSNPN and CDR2 SVGIG (reference sequence). The CDR3 runs to 14 residues.

This rearrangement joins TRBV19 to TRBJ2-3; tentatively, D is TRBD2 (6 bases). The CDR3 covers 16 residues. The germline V gene has CDR1 LNHDA and CDR2 SQIVND (reference sequence). V was shortened by 2 bases and J by 2 bases, with 14 bases between the two germline ends. This chain's CDR3 is CASSIQASGLTDTQYF. CDR3 nucleotide sequence: TGTGCCAGTAGTATACAGGCGAGCGGGCTCACAGATACGCAGTATTTT.

The chain has TRBV29-1 and TRBJ1-2, with D tentatively TRBD1 (5 bases). Trimming pared 7 bases from V and 5 bases from J, leaving 17 bases between. The CDR3 has 13 residues. CDR1 and CDR2 (germline): SQVTM, ANQGSEA. CDR3 residues: CSAARGDRYGYTF. The CDR3 coding sequence is TGCAGCGCGGCCCGGGGGGATAGGTATGGCTACACCTTC.

The V and J genes are TRBV30 and TRBJ1-1; 8 nucleotides agree with TRBD1. The CDR3 spans 13 residues. Germline V lookup: CDR1 GTSNPN, CDR2 SVGIG (reference sequence). The trim removed 5 bases at V and 5 bases at J, leaving 7 bases unmatched. The CDR3 DNA reads as TGTGCCTGGGTTGGACAGGGAACGACTGAAGCTTTCTTT. Translation gives CAWVGQGTTEAFF.

The chain links TRBV15 to TRBJ2-1, with TRBD2 identical over 7 bases. V gave up 0 bases and J gave up 7 bases; unmatched junction bases: 12. The CDR3 loop spans 17 amino acids. In germline, CDR1 is LNHNV, CDR2 YYDKDF (reference sequence). The CDR3 DNA is TGTGCCACCAGCAGAGATTTAGGAGCGGGGAAGGGAAATGAGCAGTTCTTC. It codes for CATSRDLGAGKGNEQFF. Looking up the rest from reference TRBV15 and TRBJ2-1 gives the full variable domain: DAMVIQNPRYQVTQFGKPVTLSCSQTLNHNVMYWYQQKSSQAPKLLFHYYDKDFNNEADTPDNFQSRRPNTSFCFLDIRSPGLGDTAMYLCATSRDLGAGKGNEQFFGPGTRLTVL.

The gene calls are TRBV2 and TRBJ2-7; 13 bases line up with TRBD2. The CDR3 is made up of 15 amino acids. Germline-derived CDR1 and CDR2 are SNHLY and FYNNEI. The ends lost 5 bases at V and 5 bases at J; junction bases unmatched: 6. The CDR3 is CASSRGTSGNHEQYF. DNA for the CDR3: TGTGCCAGCAGTCGAGGGACTAGCGGGAACCACGAGCAGTACTTC.

This clone appeared a single time. The chain joins TRBV15 to TRBJ1-2; 9 bases match TRBD1. V dropped 2 bases and J dropped 8; count of bases not matched to a gene: 6. Germline V gene lookup returns CDR1 LNHNV and CDR2 YYDKDF (reference sequence). This CDR3 spans 14 amino acids. The CDR3 DNA follows: TGTGCCACCAGCAGAATACAGGGGGCGGGAGGCTACACCTTC. It is translated as CATSRIQGAGGYTF. The full variable domain, rest sourced from reference TRBV15 and TRBJ1-2, is DAMVIQNPRYQVTQFGKPVTLSCSQTLNHNVMYWYQQKSSQAPKLLFHYYDKDFNNEADTPDNFQSRRPNTSFCFLDIRSPGLGDTAMYLCATSRIQGAGGYTFGSGTRLTVV.

This chain connects TRBV29-1 to TRBJ1-4, with D possibly TRBD1 on 5 matching bases. The germline gives CDR1 SQVTM, CDR2 ANQGSEA. Deletions cut 8 bases from V and 5 bases from J, with 24 bases between. The CDR3 is 16 amino acids. The CDR3 sequence is CSSIVGLGGTNEKLFF. The CDR3 DNA reads as TGCAGCTCGATCGTTGGGTTGGGGGGGACCAATGAAAAACTGTTTTTT.

This chain connects TRBV6-2 or TRBV6-3 to TRBJ1-5; 7 bases map to TRBD1. The junction had 10 bases not matched to a gene; V was cut back by 5 bases and J by 6 bases. The CDR3 is made up of 15 amino acids. Germline CDR1 reads MNHEY; CDR2 reads SVGEGT. CDR3 bases: TGTGCCAGCAGTGACGATCGACAGGGTGGTCAGCCCCAGCATTTT. Translation: CASSDDRQGGQPQHF.

This clone turned up a few times. The genes are TRBV28 and TRBJ1-5; D is unresolved. The CDR3 has 15 amino acids. Trimming shortened V by 3 bases and J by 7 bases, and 16 bases separated the two germline ends. Germline V gene sequence: CDR1 MDHEN, CDR2 SYDVKM. CDR3 nucleotides: TGTGCCAGCAGTTTGGTGGGGAGGGAAGAGCAGCCCCAGCATTTT. As protein: CASSLVGREEQPQHF. Full variable domain (rest looked up from reference TRBV28 and TRBJ1-5): DVKVTQSSRYLVKRTGEKVFLECVQDMDHENMFWYRQDPGLGLRLIYFSYDVKMKEKGDIPEGYSVSREKKERFSLILESASTNQTSMYLCASSLVGREEQPQHFGDGTRLSIL.

This sequence joins TRBV19 and TRBJ2-3; a possible D gene is TRBD2 (5 bases). Trimming stripped 6 bases from V and 0 bases from J, with 10 bases between. The germline gives CDR1 LNHDA, CDR2 SQIVND (reference sequence). This CDR3 is 14 amino acids long. The CDR3 spells CASRRDPSTDTQYF. The CDR3 DNA sequence: TGTGCCAGTAGACGGGATCCTAGCACAGATACGCAGTATTTT.

The V call is TRBV9, the J call TRBJ1-2; D call uncertain. The CDR3 is made up of 15 amino acids. V dropped 1 base and J dropped 1 base, with 11 bases sitting between them. Germline loops: CDR1 SGDLS, CDR2 YYNGEE. CDR3 sequence (DNA): TGTGCCAGCAGCGTACAGACGGACTTTAACTATGGCTACACCTTC. This gives the protein CASSVQTDFNYGYTF.

The chain uses TRBV7-9 and TRBJ1-1; 8 bases map to TRBD1. Germline V lookup: CDR1 SEHNR, CDR2 FQNEAQ (reference sequence). CDR3 length: 16 residues. V shed 5 bases and J 3 bases; nucleotides not matched to a gene: 11. This CDR3 reads CASSVDQGAKDTEAFF. The CDR3 nucleotides are TGTGCCAGCAGCGTAGACCAGGGGGCGAAAGACACTGAAGCTTTCTTT.

The genes are TRBV3-1 (or the pseudogene TRBV3-2) and TRBJ1-2, with 7 bases fitting TRBD1. This CDR3 region has 16 residues. The V and J ends lost 4 bases and 5 bases, in that order; junction bases with no gene match: 13. Germline assignment: CDR1 LGHDT and CDR2 YNNKEL (reference sequence). Here the CDR3 reads CASSLKGRGFEYGYTF. The CDR3 nucleotides read TGTGCCAGCAGCCTCAAGGGCAGGGGGTTCGAGTATGGCTACACCTTC.

J is TRBJ2-1 and V is TRBV4-3; 9 nucleotides match TRBD2. The germline V gene has CDR1 LGHNA and CDR2 YSLEER. This CDR3 contains 16 residues. With 4 bases clipped from V and 3 bases from J, the junction kept 7 bases outside the gene matches. This chain's CDR3 is CASSPSSGVNYNEQFF. The DNA for the CDR3 is TGCGCCAGCAGCCCCTCTAGCGGGGTAAACTACAATGAGCAGTTCTTC.

The rearrangement joins TRBV3-1 (or the pseudogene TRBV3-2) to TRBJ2-1; TRBD2 is a possible D gene (5 bases). Trimming removed 4 bases at V and 3 bases at J, with 16 bases between. The length of the CDR3 is 16 residues. Germline V gene sequence: CDR1 LGHDT, CDR2 YNNKEL (reference sequence). The CDR3 region has the DNA TGTGCCAGCAGCCTCAGGCGGGCCGCCTTCTACAATGAGCAGTTCTTC. Residues: CASSLRRAAFYNEQFF.

This chain uses TRBV28 with TRBJ1-2; 7 nucleotides line up with TRBD1. Germline-derived CDR1 and CDR2 are MDHEN and SYDVKM. Trimming at V came to 6 bases and at J to 6 bases, leaving 7 bases not matched to a gene. CDR3 length: 13 amino acids. The CDR3 is CASRQTGADGYTF. For the CDR3, the DNA is TGTGCCAGCAGGCAAACAGGGGCAGATGGCTACACCTTC.

Of note for this clone: The same CDR3 can be traced to other DNA sequences in this sample. This chain joins TRBV19 and TRBJ1-3, with D possibly matching TRBD1 (5 bases). The V and J ends lost 5 bases and 0 bases respectively, with 8 bases between them. CDR3 length equals 14 residues. Germline CDR1 is LNHDA and CDR2 is SQIVND (reference sequence). This CDR3 is CASSGAVSGNTIYF. CDR3 DNA: TGTGCCAGTAGTGGGGCGGTCTCTGGAAACACCATATATTTT. The whole variable domain, filled in from reference TRBV19 and TRBJ1-3, reads DGGITQSPKYLFRKEGQNVTLSCEQNLNHDAMYWYRQDPGQGLRLIYYSQIVNDFQKGDIAEGYSVSREKKESFPLTVTSAQKNPTAFYLCASSGAVSGNTIYFGEGSWLTVV.

The rearrangement joins TRBV28 to TRBJ1-5; 7 positions agree with TRBD1. V shed 8 bases and J 4 bases; nucleotides not matched to a gene: 8. In germline, CDR1 is MDHEN, CDR2 SYDVKM. The CDR3 spans 14 residues. Written as DNA, the CDR3 is TGTGCCAGCTCGGGCGGGACAGTAAATCAGCCCCAGCATTTT. Residues: CASSGGTVNQPQHF.

This clone occurred many times. The chain recombines TRBV30 with TRBJ2-1, with D tentatively TRBD2 (5 bases). Germline V lookup: CDR1 GTSNPN, CDR2 SVGIG (reference sequence). The CDR3 covers 12 residues. The V end was cut by 3 bases, the J end by 9 bases, with 12 bases between. The CDR3: CAWRKLVIEQFF. In DNA, the CDR3 is TGTGCCTGGAGAAAACTAGTAATTGAGCAGTTCTTC.

The chain recombines TRBV19 with TRBJ2-3, with 9 bases matching TRBD1. The CDR3 extends over 14 amino acids. J lost 6 bases, V lost 3 bases, and 4 bases had no gene match. Germline CDR1 and CDR2: LNHDA and SQIVND (reference sequence). CDR3 in amino acids: CASSIWTGEDTQYF. The DNA for the CDR3 is TGTGCCAGTAGTATCTGGACAGGGGAGGATACGCAGTATTTT.

The chain has TRBV3-1 (or the pseudogene TRBV3-2) and TRBJ1-3; possibly TRBD1 for D (6 bases). Germline V gene data show CDR1 as LGHDT and CDR2 as YNNKEL (reference sequence). The germline V and J ends were trimmed by 3 bases and 2 bases, with 11 bases remaining between them. The CDR3 is 15 residues long. The CDR3 coding sequence is TGTGCCAGCAGCCAGGCAGGGGCCGCTGGAAACACCATATATTTT. Translated, it gives CASSQAGAAGNTIYF.

This rearrangement joins TRBV7-9 to TRBJ2-5, with D uncertain. Trimming shortened V by 1 base and J by 1 base, and 7 bases separated the two germline ends. This CDR3 region has 14 residues. Germline CDR1 and CDR2: SEHNR and FQNEAQ (reference sequence). DNA of the CDR3: TGTGCCAGCAGCTTAGGCTCTATCCAAGAGACCCAGTACTTC. Protein product: CASSLGSIQETQYF.

The chain carries TRBV29-1 and TRBJ1-2; TRBD1 matches 8 bases. This CDR3 contains 14 residues. Losses at the gene ends were 4 bases for V and 3 bases for J; bases not matched to a gene: 7. Germline CDR1 SQVTM, CDR2 ANQGSEA. CDR3 sequence: CSVVHGQGYYGYTF. DNA for the CDR3: TGCAGCGTTGTCCATGGACAGGGCTACTATGGCTACACCTTC.